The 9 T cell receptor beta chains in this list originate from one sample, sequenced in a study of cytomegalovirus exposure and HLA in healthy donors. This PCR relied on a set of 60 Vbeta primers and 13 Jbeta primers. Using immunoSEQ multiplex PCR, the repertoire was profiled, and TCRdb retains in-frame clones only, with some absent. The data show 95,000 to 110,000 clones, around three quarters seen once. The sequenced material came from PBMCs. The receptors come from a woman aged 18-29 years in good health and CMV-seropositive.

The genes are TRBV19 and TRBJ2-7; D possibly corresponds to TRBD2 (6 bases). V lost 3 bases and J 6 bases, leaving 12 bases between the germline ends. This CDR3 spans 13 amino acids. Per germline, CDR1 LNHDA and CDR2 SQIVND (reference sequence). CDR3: CASSMSSAREQYF. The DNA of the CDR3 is TGTGCCAGTAGTATGTCTAGCGCTCGCGAGCAGTACTTC.

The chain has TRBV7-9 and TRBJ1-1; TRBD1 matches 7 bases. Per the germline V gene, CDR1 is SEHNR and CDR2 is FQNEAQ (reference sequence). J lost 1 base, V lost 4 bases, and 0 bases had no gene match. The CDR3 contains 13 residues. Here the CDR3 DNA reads TGTGCCAGCAGCTACAGGGGGAACACTGAAGCTTTCTTT. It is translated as CASSYRGNTEAFF.

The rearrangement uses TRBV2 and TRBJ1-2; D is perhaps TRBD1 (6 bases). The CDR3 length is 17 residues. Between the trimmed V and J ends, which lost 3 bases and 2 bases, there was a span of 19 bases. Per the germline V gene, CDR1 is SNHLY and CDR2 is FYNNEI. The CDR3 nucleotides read TGTGCCAGCAGTGAGGGAGCAGGGGAGTCCCTCAACTATGGCTACACCTTC. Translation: CASSEGAGESLNYGYTF.

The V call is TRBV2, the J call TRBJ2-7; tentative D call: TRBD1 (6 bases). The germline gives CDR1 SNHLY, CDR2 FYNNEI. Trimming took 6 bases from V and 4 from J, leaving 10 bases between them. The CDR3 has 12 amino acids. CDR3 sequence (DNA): TGTGCCAGCAGAGAGGACAGATACGAGCAGTACTTC. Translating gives CASREDRYEQYF.

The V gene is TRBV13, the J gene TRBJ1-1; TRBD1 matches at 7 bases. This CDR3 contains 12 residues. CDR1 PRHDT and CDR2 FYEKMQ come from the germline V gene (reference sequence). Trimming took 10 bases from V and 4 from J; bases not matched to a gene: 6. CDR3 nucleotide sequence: TGTGCCACGACCAGGGGGGTCACTGAAGCTTTCTTT. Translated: CATTRGVTEAFF.

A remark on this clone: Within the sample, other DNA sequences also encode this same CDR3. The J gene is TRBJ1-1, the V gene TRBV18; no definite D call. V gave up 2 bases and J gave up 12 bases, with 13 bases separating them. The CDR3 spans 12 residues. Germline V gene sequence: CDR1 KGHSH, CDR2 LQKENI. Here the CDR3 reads CASSPEEGGPFF. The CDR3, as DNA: TGTGCCAGCTCACCAGAAGAGGGAGGACCTTTCTTT.

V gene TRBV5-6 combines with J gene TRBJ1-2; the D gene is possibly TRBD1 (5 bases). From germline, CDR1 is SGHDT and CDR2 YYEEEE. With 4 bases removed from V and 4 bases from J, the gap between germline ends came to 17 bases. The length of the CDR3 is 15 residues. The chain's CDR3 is CASSIPAGGGYGYTF. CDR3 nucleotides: TGTGCCAGCAGCATCCCCGCCGGGGGGGGCTATGGCTACACCTTC.

The CDR3 region is CASSPIRDQETQYF. The CDR3 DNA reads TGTGCCAGCTCACCGATCAGGGATCAAGAGACCCAGTACTTC. The chain couples TRBV18 to TRBJ2-5; tentative D call: TRBD1 (5 bases). This CDR3 is built from 14 residues. The V gene lost 3 bases and the J gene lost 2 bases, with 10 bases spanning the gap. CDR1 and CDR2 from the germline V gene are KGHSH and LQKENI.

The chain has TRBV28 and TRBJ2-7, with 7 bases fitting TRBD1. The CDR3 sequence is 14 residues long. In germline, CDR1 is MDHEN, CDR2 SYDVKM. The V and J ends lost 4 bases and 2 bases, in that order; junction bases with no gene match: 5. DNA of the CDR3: TGTGCCAGCAGTTGGGGGCAGGGGGCCTACGAGCAGTACTTC. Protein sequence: CASSWGQGAYEQYF.